This T cell receptor beta chain appears in the sequencing data of a study of regulatory T cells. Whole-study findings and limits: In CD3G-deficient patients, conventional CD4+ T cells were enriched for hydrophobic CDR3 residues at positions 6 and 7.

CDR3 length: 14 residues. The V gene end was trimmed by 7 bases and the J gene end by 9 bases; junction bases not matched to a gene: 9. The germline CDR1 and CDR2 sequences are MDHEN and SYDVKM. Turning to this clone: Its target is unknown.

Primers: 52 TRBV forward and 13 TRBJ reverse. TCRdb's copy holds only in-frame clones and misses some; the assay was immunoSEQ multiplex PCR. The data contain over 30,000 clones, roughly 92% of them singletons. The sequenced sample consisted of conventional CD4+ T cells sorted from blood. The sequence was collected from a child aged 2-15 years with CD3G deficiency. The rearrangement uses TRBV28 and TRBJ2-1; the match to TRBD2 covers 10 bases. CDR3 coding DNA: TGTGCCAGCAAGCCTAGCGGGAGCTATGGTGAGCAGTTCTTC. This codes for CASKPSGSYGEQFF.